This TCR beta chain derives from a study of glioma-infiltrating T cells after dendritic cell vaccination. Whole-study results and caveats: Longer survival after dendritic cell vaccination followed higher pretreatment TIL content.

Comments on this clone: The antigen is undetermined.

None of the glioblastoma patients had an isocitrate dehydrogenase mutation. V lost 6 bases and J 6 bases, leaving 10 bases between the germline ends. Germline-derived CDR1 and CDR2 are MNHNY and SVGAGI (reference sequence). The CDR3 extends over 12 amino acids. Primers: 60 V beta forward and 13 J beta reverse. TCRdb keeps only in-frame clones here, not all; method: immunoSEQ multiplex PCR. The sample has roughly 23,000 clones, 79% seen once. The sequence derives from a human donor with glioblastoma. Source: blood, taken before dendritic cell vaccination. The gene calls are TRBV6-6 and TRBJ2-3; D not resolved. The CDR3 spells CASSHEADTQYF. In nucleotides, the CDR3 is TGTGCCAGCAGCCATGAAGCGGATACGCAGTATTTT.